Below, 18 T cell receptor beta chains from the same sample are listed, as sequenced in a study of post-analysis software for immune sequencing data. The antigens of these receptors remain unknown. Included in the TCR beta cDNA libraries were unique molecular identifiers. TCRdb re-called the PCR reads through MiXCR, storing one row per CDR3 protein. The data show about 400,000 distinct CDR3 sequences, roughly 36% seen once. Notes on the study in general: TRBV segments more frequent in patients than in controls numbered about 5 and included TRBV5-6, TRBV5-1 and TRBV20-1.

Sequenced input: blood. The source is a girl under 18 with multiple sclerosis.

The chain couples TRBV7-9 to TRBJ1-6, with 11 positions matching TRBD1. The CDR3 totals 14 residues. Germline V lookup: CDR1 SEHNR, CDR2 FQNEAQ (reference sequence). The junction had 2 bases not matched to a gene; V was cut back by 4 bases and J by 9 bases. CDR3 DNA sequence: TGTGCCAGCAGCTCAGGACAGGGGGCTTCACCCCTCCACTTT. Translation: CASSSGQGASPLHF.

This clonotype has a handful of counts. The chain has TRBV5-1 and TRBJ2-7, with D tentatively TRBD1 or TRBD2 (5 bases each). Germline-derived CDR1 and CDR2 are SGHRS and YFSETQ. There are 13 residues in the CDR3. V gave up 4 bases and J gave up 5 bases, with 13 bases separating them. The CDR3 sequence: CASSPGTDDEQYF. The CDR3 coding sequence is TGCGCCAGCAGCCCGGGGACGGACGACGAGCAGTACTTC.

The genes are TRBV12-3 or TRBV12-4 and TRBJ2-7; no definite D call. Trimming took off 4 bases at V and 0 bases at J, with 10 bases between the two ends. This CDR3 has 14 amino acids. In DNA form, the CDR3 reads TGTGCCAGCAGTTCCCTGTCAGGCTCCTACGAGCAGTACTTC. Protein product: CASSSLSGSYEQYF.

The V call is TRBV29-1, the J call TRBJ1-4; 9 bases line up with TRBD1. Germline V gene sequence: CDR1 SQVTM, CDR2 ANQGSEA. Trimming removed 6 bases from V and 2 bases from J; junction bases left unmatched: 7. The CDR3 has 15 residues. CDR3 in amino acids: CSVDRGQGTNEKLFF. The CDR3 nucleotides read TGCAGCGTCGACCGGGGACAGGGTACTAATGAAAAACTGTTTTTT.

V and J are TRBV24-1 and TRBJ2-1; perhaps D is TRBD1 or TRBD2 (5 bases each). V was pared by 6 bases and J by 6 bases, with 8 bases between. Germline V gene sequence: CDR1 KGHDR, CDR2 SFDVKD. The CDR3 length is 12 residues. The CDR3 protein is CATSKRGNEQFF. CDR3 bases: TGTGCCACCAGTAAGAGGGGCAATGAGCAGTTCTTC.

This clonotype appeared a few times. V and J are TRBV29-1 and TRBJ2-5; D possibly corresponds to TRBD1 (7 bases). The CDR3 spans 14 residues. The ends were cut back, 1 base at V and 4 bases at J, with 13 bases in the middle. Germline CDR1 and CDR2: SQVTM and ANQGSEA. The CDR3 loop reads CSVEVGTAGETQYF. The CDR3 nucleotides read TGCAGCGTTGAAGTAGGGACAGCGGGAGAGACCCAGTACTTC.

In nucleotides, the CDR3 is TGTGCCAGCACCCAACGGGACAGGGGTGAGCAGTACTTC. Protein product: CASTQRDRGEQYF. The V call is TRBV27, the J call TRBJ2-5; 10 nucleotides match TRBD1. Germline V CDR1 and CDR2: MNHEY, SMNVEV (reference sequence). V shed 7 bases, J shed 11 bases, and the junction held 10 bases outside the gene matches. This CDR3 spans 13 amino acids.

This chain joins TRBV6-5 and TRBJ1-6; a weak D match, TRBD1 (6 bases). V was shortened by 6 bases and J by 7 bases, with 16 bases between the two germline ends. Germline values: CDR1 MNHEY, CDR2 SVGAGI. The CDR3 covers 15 residues. DNA for the CDR3: TGTGCCAGCAGGGCTCCCGAGGGGGTAAATTCACCCCTCCACTTT. It yields the protein CASRAPEGVNSPLHF.

The rearrangement uses TRBV3-1 and TRBJ2-7; D tentatively reads TRBD1 or TRBD2 (5 bases each). This CDR3 region has 14 residues. Germline CDR1 LGHDT, CDR2 YNNKEL (reference sequence). V was pared by 3 bases and J by 2 bases, with 11 bases between. This chain's CDR3 is CASSHPGTTYEQYF. CDR3 DNA: TGTGCCAGCAGCCATCCCGGGACCACCTACGAGCAGTACTTC.

This clonotype came up many times. The chain carries TRBV7-2 and TRBJ2-6, with D perhaps matching TRBD1 or TRBD2 (5 bases each). The CDR3 loop spans 15 amino acids. V lost 3 bases and J 1 base, leaving 7 bases between the germline ends. From germline, CDR1 is SGHTA and CDR2 FQGNSA. CDR3 in DNA: TGTGCCAGCAGCTTTGGGGGATCTGGGGCCAACGTCCTGACTTTC. Translated: CASSFGGSGANVLTF.

The table lists this clonotype with a few counts. The chain combines TRBV12-3 or TRBV12-4 with TRBJ2-7; no clear D. With 5 bases removed from V and 1 base from J, the gap between germline ends came to 12 bases. The CDR3 extends over 14 amino acids. CDR3: CASSRLQISYEQYF. DNA for the CDR3: TGTGCCAGCAGTCGGCTACAGATTTCCTACGAGCAGTACTTC.

The sample holds a few counts of this clonotype. The chain carries TRBV6-5 and TRBJ1-5, with unresolved D. The CDR3 is 13 residues long. Germline V gene sequence: CDR1 MNHEY, CDR2 SVGAGI. V was shortened by 6 bases and J by 4 bases, with 10 bases between the two germline ends. The CDR3 loop is CASREGGNQPQHF. Here the CDR3 DNA reads TGTGCCAGCAGAGAGGGCGGGAATCAGCCCCAGCATTTT.

J is TRBJ2-3 and V is TRBV20-1, with TRBD2 matching over 12 bases. The CDR3 covers 16 residues. Germline values: CDR1 DFQATT, CDR2 SNEGSKA (reference sequence). After removal of 1 base from V and 2 bases from J, the junction contained 4 bases not matched to a gene. This CDR3 reads CSARGTSGGNTDTQYF. CDR3 bases: TGCAGTGCTAGAGGAACTAGCGGGGGGAACACAGATACGCAGTATTTT.

The gene calls are TRBV24-1 and TRBJ2-5; TRBD1 matches 7 bases. Germline CDR1 KGHDR, CDR2 SFDVKD. The CDR3 contains 17 residues. V was pared by 4 bases and J by 0 bases, with 10 bases of the junction left unmatched. CDR3 sequence reads: CATSDNRGPTYQETQYF. The DNA for the CDR3 is TGTGCCACCAGTGACAACAGGGGCCCGACGTACCAAGAGACCCAGTACTTC.

This chain joins TRBV5-1 and TRBJ2-3, with unresolved D. The germline V gene encodes CDR1 SGHRS and CDR2 YFSETQ. There are 17 residues in the CDR3. V was cut by 3 bases and J by 2 bases, with 19 bases left in between. CDR3 sequence: CASSYYGVSPPTDTQYF. CDR3 nucleotide sequence: TGCGCCAGCAGCTATTATGGGGTCTCTCCGCCCACAGATACGCAGTATTTT.

The rearrangement uses TRBV28 and TRBJ2-3; D may match TRBD1 or TRBD2 (6 bases each). This CDR3 contains 15 residues. Germline-derived CDR1 and CDR2 are MDHEN and SYDVKM. With 4 bases removed from V and 4 bases from J, the gap between germline ends came to 15 bases. CDR3 nucleotides: TGTGCCAGCAGTTCCCACGGGGGCGCTTCAGATACGCAGTATTTT. As protein: CASSSHGGASDTQYF.

This clonotype has only a few counts. The CDR3: CASSLEGLYGYTF. CDR3 sequence (DNA): TGTGCCAGCAGCTTAGAAGGGCTTTATGGCTACACCTTC. V gene TRBV7-2 combines with J gene TRBJ1-2; D uncertain. Germline CDR1 SGHTA, CDR2 FQGNSA. The ends were cut back, 1 base at V and 5 bases at J, with 8 bases in the middle. CDR3 length: 13 amino acids.

The chain combines TRBV21-1 with TRBJ2-1; the table's D gene call, TRBD2, was not cross checked with the DNA. TRBV21-1 is given as a pseudogene. The CDR3 spans 18 residues. Here the CDR3 DNA reads TGTGCCAGCAGCACCGAGATGGGACTAGTCTTCTCCTACAATGAGCAGTTCTTC. Protein: CASSTEMGLVFSYNEQFF.